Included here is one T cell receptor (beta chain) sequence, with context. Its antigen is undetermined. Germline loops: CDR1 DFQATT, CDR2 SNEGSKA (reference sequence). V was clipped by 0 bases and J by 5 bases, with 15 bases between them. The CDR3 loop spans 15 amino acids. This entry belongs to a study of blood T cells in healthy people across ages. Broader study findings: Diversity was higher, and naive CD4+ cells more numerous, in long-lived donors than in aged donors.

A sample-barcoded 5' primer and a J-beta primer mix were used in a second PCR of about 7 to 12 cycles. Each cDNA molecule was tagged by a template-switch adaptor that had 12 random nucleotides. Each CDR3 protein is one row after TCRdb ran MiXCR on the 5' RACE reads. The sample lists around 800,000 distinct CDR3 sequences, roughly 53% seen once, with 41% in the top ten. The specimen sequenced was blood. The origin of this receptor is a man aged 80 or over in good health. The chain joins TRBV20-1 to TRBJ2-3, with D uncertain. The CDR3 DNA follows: TGCAGTGCTAGAGACCCGAGGACGGACCTAGATACGCAGTATTTT. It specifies CSARDPRTDLDTQYF.